This T cell receptor (beta chain) was profiled in a study of OX40 agonist ivuxolimab in advanced cancers. The wider study: The eligibility criteria allowed prior anti-PD-1, anti-PD-L1 or anti-CTLA-4 therapy, and around 40% had some. Findings of the study overall: At 0.1 to 3.0 mg/kg and by week 6, CD4+ and CD8+ T cells in the blood had expanded clonally.

Concerning this clone: Its matching antigen is unknown.

With 4 bases clipped from V and 3 bases from J, the junction kept 3 bases outside the gene matches. The CDR3 contains 14 residues. Germline V gene data show CDR1 as SGHRS and CDR2 as YFSETQ. Produced via immunoSEQ multiplex PCR; TCRdb's table is partial and in-frame only. This table holds about 91,000 clones, just over 85% found once. V is TRBV5-1 and J is TRBJ2-3, with 9 bases that match TRBD2. The TCR was taken from an adult with an advanced solid tumor such as melanoma, head and neck, liver or kidney cancer. The sequencing used CD4+ or CD8+ T cells sorted from blood, collected in a trial of the OX40 agonist ivuxolimab. The CDR3 coding sequence is TGCGCCAGCAGCCCGGGACTAGCTACAGATACGCAGTATTTT. As protein: CASSPGLATDTQYF.